The 29 T cell receptor beta chains listed next were all sequenced from one sample in a study of T-cell reconstitution after alpha-beta-depleted transplantation in children. The authors prepared the TCRbeta library with unique molecular identifiers. Using its own MiXCR run on the PCR reads, TCRdb lists one record per CDR3 protein. This sample has a few hundred thousand distinct CDR3 sequences, with approximately 9.9% found just once. Sequenced here: PBMCs from the stem cell graft donor, sampled from the stem cell graft. These receptors were taken from a human donor who donated a stem cell graft to a child with SCID.

In this sample, this clonotype turned up many times. The rearrangement links TRBV5-1 to TRBJ2-7; either TRBD1 or TRBD2 may fit D (6 bases each). The CDR3 spans 14 residues. In germline, CDR1 is SGHRS, CDR2 YFSETQ. The V and J ends lost 0 bases and 5 bases respectively, with 12 bases between them. In DNA, the CDR3 is TGCGCCAGCAGCTTGGTGGGGGGCGTGGACGAGCAGTACTTC. Its protein is CASSLVGGVDEQYF.

This clonotype has a count of ten or more. The V call is TRBV12-5, the J call TRBJ2-7; the match to TRBD1 covers 7 bases. V lost 6 bases to trimming and J lost 2 bases; unmatched junction nucleotides: 4. This CDR3 has 13 residues. Germline V gives CDR1 LGHNT, CDR2 FRNRAP. The CDR3 here is CASGFDRAYEQYF. The CDR3 bases are TGTGCTAGTGGATTCGACAGGGCCTACGAGCAGTACTTC.

This clonotype occurred many times. J is TRBJ2-7 and V is TRBV6-5; D not resolved. V was pared by 0 bases and J by 4 bases, with 16 bases between. The CDR3 has 16 amino acids. Germline V gene sequence: CDR1 MNHEY, CDR2 SVGAGI. CDR3 protein: CASSYSHVPGTYEQYF. CDR3 DNA: TGTGCCAGCAGTTACTCCCATGTACCGGGTACATACGAGCAGTACTTC.

This clonotype was counted at least ten times. V and J are TRBV7-2 and TRBJ1-5, with D hard to call. The germline V gene has CDR1 SGHTA and CDR2 FQGNSA. Trimming shortened V by 5 bases and J by 4 bases, and 6 bases separated the two germline ends. The CDR3 is 12 amino acids. DNA of the CDR3: TGTGCCAGCAGCGTTCCGAATCAGCCCCAGCATTTT. This codes for CASSVPNQPQHF.

Notes on this clonotype: Since a much larger clone is just one base distant, this may be a read error. The chain is built from TRBV28 and TRBJ1-1, with D hard to call. The germline V gene has CDR1 MDHEN and CDR2 SYDVKM. The CDR3 is 14 residues long. V lost 2 bases and J lost 3, with 10 bases in between. The CDR3 DNA is TGTGCCAGCAGTTTAGAGGGTTGGGACACTGAAGCTTTCTTT. It yields the protein CASSLEGWDTEAFF.

This clonotype has ten or more counts. V and J are TRBV7-2 and TRBJ2-3; D not resolved. The germline CDR1 and CDR2 sequences are SGHTA and FQGNSA. This CDR3 is built from 12 residues. Trimming shortened V by 5 bases and J by 7 bases, and 10 bases separated the two germline ends. The CDR3 coding sequence is TGTGCCAGCAGCACCATGACCTATACGCAGTATTTT. This gives the protein CASSTMTYTQYF.

This clonotype was observed many times. The chain employs TRBV2 and TRBJ2-7, with D possibly TRBD2 on 6 matching bases. This CDR3 has 12 residues. V lost 6 bases and J lost 2, with 8 bases in between. Germline CDR1 reads SNHLY; CDR2 reads FYNNEI. The DNA of the CDR3 is TGTGCCAGCAGACGGGGGACCTACGAGCAGTACTTC. It is translated as CASRRGTYEQYF.

This clonotype was picked up many times. The chain employs TRBV4-2 and TRBJ2-1; D possibly corresponds to TRBD2 (5 bases). CDR3 length equals 15 residues. Germline V lookup: CDR1 LGHNA, CDR2 YNFKEQ. The V end lost 6 bases, the J end lost 0 bases, and 12 bases lay between the germline ends. The DNA for the CDR3 is TGTGCCAGCAGATTAGGCGGGCCCTCCTACAATGAGCAGTTCTTC. Protein product: CASRLGGPSYNEQFF.

This clonotype was detected ten times or more. The chain has TRBV7-2 and TRBJ2-1, with D maybe TRBD2 (6 bases). Germline V gene data show CDR1 as SGHTA and CDR2 as FQGNSA. V lost 5 bases to trimming and J lost 4 bases, with 12 bases between them. The CDR3 has 14 residues. The CDR3 nucleotides read TGTGCCAGCAGCCGGAGGGGTGGTTACAATGAGCAGTTCTTC. Encoded protein: CASSRRGGYNEQFF.

This clonotype was seen many times. The chain combines TRBV28 with TRBJ2-6; D call uncertain. The CDR3 is 14 amino acids. With 6 bases removed from V and 6 bases from J, the gap between germline ends came to 12 bases. The germline CDR1 and CDR2 sequences are MDHEN and SYDVKM. The CDR3 nucleotides are TGTGCCAGCAGCCCGACTCTGTCGGCCAACGTCCTGACTTTC. It translates to CASSPTLSANVLTF.

This clonotype came up many times. CDR3 protein: CSASLLAGGSDTQYF. In DNA, the CDR3 is TGCAGTGCTAGCCTACTAGCGGGGGGGTCAGATACGCAGTATTTT. The chain joins TRBV20-1 to TRBJ2-3; 13 bases map to TRBD2. The CDR3 sequence is 15 residues long. Germline V gene lookup returns CDR1 DFQATT and CDR2 SNEGSKA (reference sequence). The V segment lost 3 bases and the J segment 4 bases; nucleotides outside the gene matches: 4.

This clonotype came up many times. The J gene is TRBJ1-6, the V gene TRBV20-1, with D hard to call. Per germline, CDR1 DFQATT and CDR2 SNEGSKA (reference sequence). V lost 1 base to trimming and J lost 5 bases, with 9 bases between them. The CDR3 consists of 14 residues. Here the CDR3 DNA reads TGCAGTGCTAGAGTAGGACTGAATAATTCACCCCTCCACTTT. It translates to CSARVGLNNSPLHF.

This clonotype was detected many times. The J gene is TRBJ2-1, the V gene TRBV2; TRBD2 matches 7 bases. The CDR3 consists of 15 residues. Losses at the gene ends were 8 bases for V and 0 bases for J; bases not matched to a gene: 7. Germline lookup yields CDR1 SNHLY and CDR2 FYNNEI. In DNA form, the CDR3 reads TGTGCCAGCTACCCAGCGGGGAGCTCCTACAATGAGCAGTTCTTC. This encodes CASYPAGSSYNEQFF.

On this clonotype: A much more abundant neighbour one base away suggests this may be a read error. The chain carries TRBV18 and TRBJ2-7, with D hard to call. V lost 4 bases and J lost 9, with 13 bases in between. The CDR3 covers 12 residues. Germline V gene data show CDR1 as KGHSH and CDR2 as LQKENI. CDR3 in amino acids: CASSQDRVRQYF. DNA of the CDR3: TGTGCCAGCTCACAGGATAGGGTAAGGCAGTACTTC.

This clonotype was picked up many times. The rearrangement uses TRBV5-1 and TRBJ2-2; TRBD2 aligns across 13 bases. The CDR3 extends over 19 amino acids. The V segment lost 0 bases and the J segment 0 bases; nucleotides outside the gene matches: 5. Per the germline V gene, CDR1 is SGHRS and CDR2 is YFSETQ. The CDR3, as DNA: TGCGCCAGCAGCTTGGCGGGACTAGCGGGACCCACGAACACCGGGGAGCTGTTTTTT. This encodes CASSLAGLAGPTNTGELFF.

This clonotype was seen at least ten times. V and J are TRBV5-1 and TRBJ1-2, with 8 bases aligning to TRBD1. The CDR3 covers 14 residues. Looked up from germline, CDR1 is SGHRS and CDR2 is YFSETQ. V lost 4 bases, J lost 5 bases, and 7 bases stayed unmatched. The chain's CDR3 is CASSMTQGGYGYTF. CDR3 coding DNA: TGCGCCAGCAGCATGACACAGGGGGGGTATGGCTACACCTTC.

As regards this clonotype: A much larger clone is a single base away; this may be a read error. The chain combines TRBV2 with TRBJ2-4, with D perhaps TRBD2 (5 bases). There are 13 residues in the CDR3. CDR1 SNHLY and CDR2 FYNNEI come from the germline V gene. CDR3 coding DNA: TGTGCCAGCAGTGACGAGGGAGCGAACATTGAGTACTTC. Translation: CASSDEGANIEYF.

There are many counts of this clonotype. The V and J genes are TRBV6-1 and TRBJ1-3, with unresolved D. Germline V gene sequence: CDR1 MNHNS, CDR2 SASEGT. V dropped 6 bases and J dropped 3 bases, with 18 bases sitting between them. The CDR3 contains 16 residues. CDR3 sequence (DNA): TGTGCCAGCAGACCGGGGTGGAGCTATAGTGGAAACACCATATATTTT. This sequence encodes CASRPGWSYSGNTIYF.

This clonotype was counted many times. The chain joins TRBV5-1 to TRBJ1-1; 7 bases agree with TRBD1. This CDR3 region has 18 residues. With V trimmed by 4 bases and J by 4 bases, 19 bases remained unmatched. Germline lookup yields CDR1 SGHRS and CDR2 YFSETQ. CDR3 sequence: CASSLDRAFLNPLTEAFF. CDR3 in DNA: TGCGCCAGCAGCCTCGACAGGGCCTTTCTGAACCCGCTCACTGAAGCTTTCTTT. The variable domain in full, completed from reference TRBV5-1 and TRBJ1-1, reads KAGVTQTPRYLIKTRGQQVTLSCSPISGHRSVSWYQQTPGQGLQFLFEYFSETQRNKGNFPGRFSGRQFSNSRSEMNVSTLELGDSALYLCASSLDRAFLNPLTEAFFGQGTRLTVV.

This clonotype was observed many times. The chain uses TRBV11-2 and TRBJ2-5; TRBD1 matches at 7 bases. V shed 0 bases and J 2 bases; nucleotides not matched to a gene: 12. From germline, CDR1 is SGHAT and CDR2 FQNNGV. CDR3 length equals 18 residues. The CDR3 DNA reads as TGTGCCAGCAGCTTAGAAGACTTTGGGACAGTAGATCAAGAGACCCAGTACTTC. It yields the protein CASSLEDFGTVDQETQYF.

This clonotype was seen repeatedly, ten times or more. The chain is built from TRBV29-1 and TRBJ1-2, with TRBD1 as a possible D gene (6 bases). The CDR3 runs to 15 residues. V was clipped by 2 bases and J by 4 bases, with 17 bases between them. Germline CDR1 reads SQVTM; CDR2 reads ANQGSEA. The CDR3 DNA reads TGCAGCGTTGAAAGGCTCCGGGACAACCCCTATGGCTACACCTTC. Translation: CSVERLRDNPYGYTF.

This clonotype was detected ten times or more. No DNA is shown, since the ends of the CDR3 on it are uncertain; the CDR3 is the one TCRdb lists. The chain carries TRBV5-1 and TRBJ1-1. The CDR3 extends over 16 residues, inclusive of both ends. CDR1 and CDR2 (germline): SGHRS, YFSETQ. The CDR3 protein is CASSFSRYTAVPEAFF.

The gene calls are TRBV19 and TRBJ2-1, with 12 bases fitting TRBD1. The CDR3 length is 17 residues. The germline gives CDR1 LNHDA, CDR2 SQIVND (reference sequence). V lost 1 base to trimming and J lost 5 bases; unmatched junction nucleotides: 6. For the CDR3, the DNA is TGTGCCAGTAGTATAGGGGACAGGGGGCGCCGGGACAATGAGCAGTTCTTC. Amino acid sequence: CASSIGDRGRRDNEQFF.

This clonotype was counted at least ten times. V and J are TRBV24-1 and TRBJ2-6; no definite D call. Trimming stripped 3 bases from V and 1 base from J, with 6 bases between. Germline assignment: CDR1 KGHDR and CDR2 SFDVKD. CDR3 size: 15 residues. The CDR3 DNA reads as TGTGCCACCAGTGATAGTAGGTCTGGGGCCAACGTCCTGACTTTC. Its translation is CATSDSRSGANVLTF.

V usage is TRBV11-2 and J usage is TRBJ2-5; the D gene is possibly TRBD2 (6 bases). V gave up 5 bases and J gave up 5 bases, with 15 bases separating them. Germline V gene lookup returns CDR1 SGHAT and CDR2 FQNNGV. The CDR3 runs to 14 residues. This chain's CDR3 is CASSPIPGVETQYF. For the CDR3, the DNA is TGTGCCAGCAGCCCCATCCCGGGGGTTGAGACCCAGTACTTC.

There are many counts of this clonotype. This chain uses TRBV20-1 with TRBJ2-5; no reliable D call. The V end was cut by 1 base, the J end by 1 base, with 10 bases between. Germline V CDR1 and CDR2: DFQATT, SNEGSKA (reference sequence). CDR3 length: 14 amino acids. The DNA for the CDR3 is TGCAGTGCTAGAGGTGCCCTTTCCCAAGAGACCCAGTACTTC. It specifies CSARGALSQETQYF.

This clonotype has a count of ten or more. V usage is TRBV29-1 and J usage is TRBJ1-1; TRBD1 aligns across 7 bases. The CDR3 extends over 15 amino acids. The V gene's germline CDR1 is SQVTM and CDR2 ANQGSEA. V shed 0 bases and J 4 bases; nucleotides not matched to a gene: 8. The CDR3 DNA reads TGCAGCGTTGAAGATCTTCCAGGGGGAGCCACTGAAGCTTTCTTT. It is translated as CSVEDLPGGATEAFF.

This clonotype was counted ten times or more. The chain couples TRBV20-1 to TRBJ1-5, with 8 nucleotides matching TRBD1. Germline lookup yields CDR1 DFQATT and CDR2 SNEGSKA (reference sequence). With 1 base clipped from V and 10 bases from J, the junction kept 9 bases outside the gene matches. CDR3 length equals 14 residues. CDR3 DNA sequence: TGCAGTGCTAGAGCCGGACAGGGAGAGGGACCCCAGCATTTT. Its translation: CSARAGQGEGPQHF.

The table lists this clonotype with many counts. The chain couples TRBV10-1 to TRBJ2-3, with 7 bases matching TRBD1. Germline V gene sequence: CDR1 WNHNN, CDR2 SYGVQD (reference sequence). This CDR3 region has 14 residues. V gave up 2 bases and J gave up 2 bases; unmatched junction bases: 1. The CDR3 DNA reads TGCGCCAGCAGTGAGGACAGGGCCACAGATACGCAGTATTTT. Translated, it gives CASSEDRATDTQYF.